This entry lists 23 T cell receptor beta chains sequenced from one sample in a study of response to subunit inactivated influenza vaccine. Each CDR3 protein is one row after TCRdb ran MiXCR on the RT-PCR reads. Of 600,000 to 700,000 distinct CDR3 sequences listed, 12% to 15% are singletons. The sequenced sample was PBMCs from blood, obtained 14 days before vaccination. The receptors shown here come from a middle-aged man who received an inactivated influenza vaccine.

Here the CDR3 reads CSVALDSSGNTIYF. CDR3 DNA sequence: TGCAGCGTTGCGTTGGACAGCTCTGGAAACACCATATATTTT. The genes are TRBV29-1 and TRBJ1-3, with D possibly being TRBD1 (6 bases). With 4 bases removed from V and 0 bases from J, the gap between germline ends came to 10 bases. The CDR3 spans 14 residues. Germline V gene data show CDR1 as SQVTM and CDR2 as ANQGSEA.

The chain couples TRBV28 to TRBJ2-7, with D possibly matching TRBD1 (6 bases). This CDR3 is 15 amino acids long. Germline V lookup: CDR1 MDHEN, CDR2 SYDVKM. The ends were cut back, 3 bases at V and 3 bases at J, with 15 bases in the middle. CDR3 in amino acids: CASSLSTGPVYEQYF. The DNA of the CDR3 is TGTGCCAGCAGTTTGTCTACAGGGCCTGTCTACGAGCAGTACTTC. Drawing the rest from reference TRBV28 and TRBJ2-7, the complete variable domain is DVKVTQSSRYLVKRTGEKVFLECVQDMDHENMFWYRQDPGLGLRLIYFSYDVKMKEKGDIPEGYSVSREKKERFSLILESASTNQTSMYLCASSLSTGPVYEQYFGPGTRLTVT.

This clonotype has only a few counts. The V and J genes are TRBV20-1 and TRBJ1-5; D uncertain. CDR3 size: 13 residues. The germline V gene encodes CDR1 DFQATT and CDR2 SNEGSKA (reference sequence). Deletions cut 0 bases from V and 3 bases from J, with 6 bases between. The CDR3 coding sequence is TGCAGTGCTAGAGAGACGAACAATCAGCCCCAGCATTTT. As protein: CSARETNNQPQHF.

This clonotype showed up many times. The chain links TRBV5-1 to TRBJ1-1; D ambiguous. Germline-derived CDR1 and CDR2 are SGHRS and YFSETQ. Trimming left V 2 bases short and J 1 base short, with 9 bases between. The CDR3 runs to 14 residues. The CDR3 here is CASSFSGENTEAFF. The CDR3 DNA reads as TGCGCCAGCAGCTTCAGCGGGGAGAACACTGAAGCTTTCTTT. Full variable domain (rest looked up from reference TRBV5-1 and TRBJ1-1): KAGVTQTPRYLIKTRGQQVTLSCSPISGHRSVSWYQQTPGQGLQFLFEYFSETQRNKGNFPGRFSGRQFSNSRSEMNVSTLELGDSALYLCASSFSGENTEAFFGQGTRLTVV.

This sequence joins TRBV28 and TRBJ2-2, with 15 bases identical to TRBD2. V was clipped by 5 bases and J by 7 bases; unmatched bases: 11. The CDR3 runs to 18 residues. Germline V gene sequence: CDR1 MDHEN, CDR2 SYDVKM. The CDR3 DNA reads TGTGCCAGCAGTGGGACTAGCGGGGGGTCGACAGTAGTCGGGGAGCTGTTTTTT. As protein: CASSGTSGGSTVVGELFF.

The chain couples TRBV6-2 or TRBV6-3 to TRBJ1-2; 7 bases align to TRBD1. Germline loops: CDR1 MNHEY, CDR2 SVGEGT. The CDR3 spans 13 residues. V trimming: 2 bases; J trimming: 9 bases; junction bases outside the gene matches: 6. As DNA, the CDR3 is TGTGCCAGCAGTTACGGGACAGACCTCAGCTACACCTTC. The encoded protein is CASSYGTDLSYTF.

The CDR3 spells CSARRETVNEQFF. In DNA form, the CDR3 reads TGCAGTGCTAGGAGGGAAACCGTCAATGAGCAGTTCTTC. The chain joins TRBV20-1 to TRBJ2-1, with a tentative D call TRBD2 (5 bases). Germline-derived CDR1 and CDR2 are DFQATT and SNEGSKA (reference sequence). Trimming took 3 bases from V and 6 from J, leaving 12 bases between them. CDR3 length equals 13 residues.

The chain employs TRBV19 and TRBJ2-2, with D unclear. Germline values: CDR1 LNHDA, CDR2 SQIVND (reference sequence). This CDR3 region has 15 residues. Trimming pared 5 bases from V and 0 bases from J, leaving 10 bases between. CDR3 coding DNA: TGTGCCAGTAGTTCCTGGCCAGCGAACACCGGGGAGCTGTTTTTT. It codes for CASSSWPANTGELFF.

This clonotype appeared a few times. The chain has TRBV6-1 and TRBJ2-7; D may match TRBD1 or TRBD2 (5 bases each). Germline lookup yields CDR1 MNHNS and CDR2 SASEGT. The CDR3 consists of 14 residues. V lost 5 bases and J 6 bases, leaving 17 bases between the germline ends. DNA of the CDR3: TGTGCCAGCAGTAGTGGGGGACCTCGTCGCGAGCAGTACTTC. This translates into CASSSGGPRREQYF.

A few counts support this clonotype. V gene TRBV25-1 combines with J gene TRBJ2-1; 10 nucleotides align to TRBD2. V trimming: 1 base; J trimming: 4 bases; junction bases outside the gene matches: 4. Germline assignment: CDR1 MGHDK and CDR2 SYGVNS. CDR3 length: 16 amino acids. CDR3 sequence reads: CASSELIAGGYNEQFF. The CDR3 nucleotides read TGTGCCAGCAGTGAATTAATAGCGGGGGGATACAATGAGCAGTTCTTC.

This clonotype was detected a few times. The J gene is TRBJ2-3, the V gene TRBV5-1, with D unclear. The V and J ends lost 0 bases and 4 bases respectively, with 6 bases between them. The CDR3 consists of 13 residues. Per germline, CDR1 SGHRS and CDR2 YFSETQ. The CDR3 region is CASSLEPSDTQYF. The DNA for the CDR3 is TGCGCCAGCAGCTTGGAGCCGTCAGATACGCAGTATTTT.

The chain uses TRBV6-5 and TRBJ2-1; 7 nucleotides line up with TRBD2. CDR1 and CDR2 from the germline V gene are MNHEY and SVGAGI. The CDR3 is 19 amino acids. The trim removed 2 bases at V and 0 bases at J, leaving 13 bases unmatched. CDR3 region: CASSYTLRDYVSSYNEQFF. For the CDR3, the DNA is TGTGCCAGCAGTTACACCCTTAGGGACTACGTGAGCTCCTACAATGAGCAGTTCTTC.

The rearrangement links TRBV7-2 to TRBJ2-7; TRBD2 matches 12 bases. V shed 5 bases and J 0 bases; nucleotides not matched to a gene: 5. This CDR3 is 16 amino acids long. Germline values: CDR1 SGHTA, CDR2 FQGNSA. For the CDR3, the DNA is TGTGCCAGCAGCCCCCGACTAGCGGGAGCCTCCTACGAGCAGTACTTC. Amino acid sequence: CASSPRLAGASYEQYF.

This clonotype was observed at least ten times. The gene calls are TRBV7-2 and TRBJ2-5; no clear D gene. The CDR3 has 14 residues. The V gene's germline CDR1 is SGHTA and CDR2 FQGNSA. Trimming stripped 1 base from V and 1 base from J, with 7 bases between. This CDR3 reads CASSLGLLQETQYF. The CDR3 DNA sequence: TGTGCCAGCAGCTTAGGTCTTCTCCAAGAGACCCAGTACTTC. The variable domain in full, completed from reference TRBV7-2 and TRBJ2-5, reads GAGVSQSPSNKVTEKGKDVELRCDPISGHTALYWYRQSLGQGLEFLIYFQGNSAPDKSGLPSDRFSAERTGGSVSTLTIQRTQQEDSAVYLCASSLGLLQETQYFGPGTRLLVL.

The chain joins TRBV7-9 to TRBJ2-5, with D hard to call. The CDR3 is 14 amino acids. The V gene lost 3 bases and the J gene lost 4 bases, with 12 bases spanning the gap. CDR1 is SEHNR and CDR2 is FQNEAQ in the germline V gene (reference sequence). The CDR3 nucleotides are TGTGCCAGCAGCTTCCGGCAGGATGTAGAGACCCAGTACTTC. The encoded protein is CASSFRQDVETQYF.

The chain carries TRBV6-5 and TRBJ2-2; 7 bases map to TRBD1. The V gene's germline CDR1 is MNHEY and CDR2 SVGAGI. This CDR3 region has 18 residues. After removal of 5 bases from V and 1 base from J, the junction contained 13 bases not matched to a gene. The CDR3 bases are TGTGCCAGCAGTCCCTCGGGACAGAACACTAGGAACACCGGGGAGCTGTTTTTT. Protein product: CASSPSGQNTRNTGELFF.

The chain uses TRBV7-9 and TRBJ2-2; TRBD2 agrees at 8 bases. Germline assignment: CDR1 SEHNR and CDR2 FQNEAQ (reference sequence). The CDR3 spans 15 residues. V was pared by 5 bases and J by 1 base, with 3 bases of the junction left unmatched. The CDR3 DNA is TGTGCCAGCAGCGCGGGGGGCGGGAACACCGGGGAGCTGTTTTTT. Protein product: CASSAGGGNTGELFF.

The sample holds a few counts of this clonotype. This chain links TRBV28 with TRBJ2-7; TRBD1 might be the D (6 bases). V lost 5 bases and J lost 2, with 16 bases in between. CDR3 length: 15 residues. Germline CDR1 reads MDHEN; CDR2 reads SYDVKM. The CDR3 is CASSPPGTYAYEQYF. In DNA, the CDR3 is TGTGCCAGCAGTCCCCCCGGGACATACGCCTACGAGCAGTACTTC.

A few counts support this clonotype. The genes are TRBV20-1 and TRBJ2-3; weak D call: TRBD2 (6 bases). The germline V gene has CDR1 DFQATT and CDR2 SNEGSKA (reference sequence). The CDR3 sequence is 14 residues long. Trimming shortened V by 4 bases and J by 2 bases, and 13 bases separated the two germline ends. CDR3 coding DNA: TGCAGTGCTATTAGCGGTGGGGCCACAGATACGCAGTATTTT. Translation: CSAISGGATDTQYF.

The chain employs TRBV28 and TRBJ2-7, with D unresolved. The germline V gene encodes CDR1 MDHEN and CDR2 SYDVKM. CDR3 length equals 12 residues. V gave up 1 base and J gave up 4 bases, with 5 bases separating them. The CDR3 DNA reads TGTGCCAGCAGTTTATTTCGGTACGAGCAGTACTTC. Translated: CASSLFRYEQYF. The complete variable domain, with remaining parts taken from reference TRBV28 and TRBJ2-7, reads DVKVTQSSRYLVKRTGEKVFLECVQDMDHENMFWYRQDPGLGLRLIYFSYDVKMKEKGDIPEGYSVSREKKERFSLILESASTNQTSMYLCASSLFRYEQYFGPGTRLTVT.

This clonotype came up a few times. The genes are TRBV20-1 and TRBJ2-1, with no clear D. This CDR3 region has 14 residues. The germline CDR1 and CDR2 sequences are DFQATT and SNEGSKA (reference sequence). The V end was cut by 3 bases, the J end by 3 bases, with 12 bases between. For the CDR3, the DNA is TGCAGTGCTAGGAGAGCTGATCACTACAATGAGCAGTTCTTC. As protein: CSARRADHYNEQFF.

This clonotype has only a few counts. The genes are TRBV6-2 or TRBV6-3 and TRBJ2-5, with 9 positions matching TRBD2. The CDR3 covers 16 residues. J gave up 1 base and V 6 bases, and 9 bases lay outside the gene matches. The germline V gene encodes CDR1 MNHEY and CDR2 SVGEGT. This chain's CDR3 is CASSETSSGIQETQYF. The CDR3 nucleotides are TGTGCCAGCAGCGAGACGTCTAGCGGGATCCAAGAGACCCAGTACTTC.

V is TRBV12-3 or TRBV12-4 and J is TRBJ2-3, with D perhaps being TRBD1 or TRBD2 (6 bases each). The CDR3 runs 15 residues. V lost 0 bases and J lost 5, with 12 bases in between. The CDR3 DNA sequence: TGTGCCAGCAGTTTAGCGAGGGGGGCCGGAGATACGCAGTATTTT. As protein: CASSLARGAGDTQYF.